These 25 T cell receptor beta chains came from one sample sequenced in a study of cytomegalovirus exposure and HLA in healthy donors. The PCR was carried out with 60 Vbeta primers and 13 Jbeta primers. TCRdb keeps only in-frame clones here, not all; method: immunoSEQ multiplex PCR. The sample yields around 100,000 clones, approximately 80% seen once. Specimen: PBMCs. The receptors originated from a female donor in good health and CMV-seropositive.

For the CDR3, the DNA is TGCGCCAGCAGCTTAGGGGTTAGCAATCAGCCCCAGCATTTT. Encoded protein: CASSLGVSNQPQHF. This chain connects TRBV5-1 to TRBJ1-5, with D possibly matching TRBD1 (5 bases). Trimming pared 2 bases from V and 0 bases from J, leaving 6 bases between. This CDR3 region has 14 residues. CDR1 is SGHRS and CDR2 is YFSETQ in the germline V gene.

DNA of the CDR3: TGTGCCAGCAGCTATAGCGGAATAAAGGGAGAGACCCAGTACTTC. Translated, it gives CASSYSGIKGETQYF. The V call is TRBV7-3, the J call TRBJ2-5; TRBD2 is a possible D gene (6 bases). The CDR3 is 15 amino acids. Deletions cut 4 bases from V and 4 bases from J, with 16 bases between. In germline, CDR1 is SGHTA, CDR2 FQGTGA.

V is TRBV30 and J is TRBJ1-1, with D possibly being TRBD1 (6 bases). This CDR3 contains 14 residues. V lost 3 bases and J lost 4, with 15 bases in between. Germline CDR1 GTSNPN, CDR2 SVGIG (reference sequence). The CDR3 spells CAWRPQGRGTEAFF. The CDR3 DNA reads as TGTGCCTGGAGGCCACAGGGTAGGGGCACTGAAGCTTTCTTT.

The chain recombines TRBV7-8 with TRBJ2-4; TRBD2 matches 14 bases. This CDR3 is built from 18 residues. J was trimmed by 2 bases and V by 2 bases; bases with no gene match: 5. Germline CDR1 is SGHVS and CDR2 is FQNEAQ. The CDR3 region has the DNA TGTGCCAGCAGCTTATTGACTAGCGGGGGGGCCTCCAAAAACATTCAGTACTTC. As protein: CASSLLTSGGASKNIQYF.

This chain uses TRBV6-1 with TRBJ1-3, with 10 bases aligning to TRBD1. Germline V gene sequence: CDR1 MNHNS, CDR2 SASEGT. The V gene end was trimmed by 8 bases and the J gene end by 6 bases; junction bases not matched to a gene: 1. The CDR3 sequence is 12 residues long. The CDR3 protein is CASDRGPNTIYF. The CDR3 nucleotides are TGTGCCAGCGACAGGGGGCCAAACACCATATATTTT.

V and J are TRBV4-1 and TRBJ2-3; D call uncertain. The CDR3 extends over 17 amino acids. Per the germline V gene, CDR1 is MGHRA and CDR2 is YSYEKL. The V and J ends lost 1 base and 2 bases respectively, with 16 bases between them. The CDR3 here is CASSQATLIDSTDTQYF. The CDR3 nucleotides read TGCGCCAGCAGCCAAGCGACTTTAATAGACTCCACAGATACGCAGTATTTT.

This clone occurred once. V is TRBV19 and J is TRBJ1-6; D remains unclear. V was shortened by 6 bases and J by 3 bases, with 15 bases between the two germline ends. Germline V gene sequence: CDR1 LNHDA, CDR2 SQIVND (reference sequence). The CDR3 is made up of 16 amino acids. CDR3 in amino acids: CASRLRRQSYNSPLHF. In nucleotides, the CDR3 is TGTGCCAGTAGGCTCCGGCGGCAAAGCTATAATTCACCCCTCCACTTT.

This chain joins TRBV28 and TRBJ2-7; 8 bases agree with TRBD2. The CDR3 is made up of 15 amino acids. V trimming: 5 bases; J trimming: 6 bases; junction bases outside the gene matches: 12. In germline, CDR1 is MDHEN, CDR2 SYDVKM. CDR3: CASSPPSGSVSEQYF. DNA for the CDR3: TGTGCCAGCAGTCCGCCAAGCGGGAGTGTTTCCGAGCAGTACTTC.

The CDR3 region has the DNA TGCGCCAGCAGCTTGGCGGGGGGCGCTGGGGCCAACGTCCTGACTTTC. Translated: CASSLAGGAGANVLTF. The chain links TRBV5-1 to TRBJ2-6; maybe TRBD2 (7 bases). Looked up from germline, CDR1 is SGHRS and CDR2 is YFSETQ. The CDR3 length is 16 residues. Trimming took off 0 bases at V and 2 bases at J, with 9 bases between the two ends.

The chain recombines TRBV4-2 with TRBJ2-5; a weak D match, TRBD2 (6 bases). V was pared by 4 bases and J by 7 bases, with 16 bases between. The CDR3 spans 14 residues. CDR1 LGHNA and CDR2 YNFKEQ come from the germline V gene. CDR3 bases: TGTGCCAGCAGCCCTTCGCGGGGTGTAGGGACCCAGTACTTC. Its protein product is CASSPSRGVGTQYF.

The rearrangement uses TRBV11-2 and TRBJ1-1; D unresolved. CDR3 size: 13 residues. Germline V gives CDR1 SGHAT, CDR2 FQNNGV. With 4 bases removed from V and 11 bases from J, the gap between germline ends came to 17 bases. This CDR3 reads CASSSSYDTAAFF. In DNA form, the CDR3 reads TGTGCCAGCAGCTCATCTTATGACACGGCGGCTTTCTTT.

The genes are TRBV19 and TRBJ1-3; D might be TRBD1 (5 bases). Germline V lookup: CDR1 LNHDA, CDR2 SQIVND (reference sequence). Trimming pared 9 bases from V and 4 bases from J, leaving 16 bases between. The length of the CDR3 is 14 residues. DNA for the CDR3: TGTGCCAGCCGCGACAGCTGGAGAGGAAACACCATATATTTT. Translating it yields CASRDSWRGNTIYF.

This chain links TRBV7-8 with TRBJ2-1, with D unclear. The CDR3 sequence is 13 residues long. V dropped 5 bases and J dropped 8 bases, with 13 bases sitting between them. The germline gives CDR1 SGHVS, CDR2 FQNEAQ. This CDR3 is CASSPSQVHEQFF. In nucleotides, the CDR3 is TGTGCCAGCAGCCCCAGCCAGGTCCATGAGCAGTTCTTC.

V is TRBV11-3 and J is TRBJ2-2, with unresolved D. The germline gives CDR1 SGHNT, CDR2 YENEEA. This CDR3 spans 15 amino acids. Trimming stripped 7 bases from V and 4 bases from J, with 16 bases between. CDR3 amino acids: CASNRLGSGTGELFF. CDR3 nucleotides: TGTGCCAGCAACCGACTTGGATCGGGCACCGGGGAGCTGTTTTTT.

This chain connects TRBV29-1 to TRBJ1-5; the match to TRBD1 covers 8 bases. The J segment lost 2 bases and the V segment lost 5 bases, leaving 5 bases of the junction unmatched. CDR3 length: 14 residues. Germline V gene data show CDR1 as SQVTM and CDR2 as ANQGSEA. CDR3 in amino acids: CSVQGQDGNQPQHF. DNA for the CDR3: TGCAGCGTTCAGGGACAGGACGGCAATCAGCCCCAGCATTTT.

The V and J genes are TRBV9 and TRBJ2-3, with TRBD2 matching over 13 bases. Germline V gene data show CDR1 as SGDLS and CDR2 as YYNGEE. The V gene end was trimmed by 3 bases and the J gene end by 3 bases; junction bases not matched to a gene: 4. The CDR3 has 16 amino acids. CDR3 protein: CASSEGLAGSTDTQYF. In nucleotides, the CDR3 is TGTGCCAGCAGCGAGGGACTAGCGGGATCAACAGATACGCAGTATTTT.

The gene calls are TRBV7-6 and TRBJ1-5; D uncertain. Germline CDR1 SGHVS, CDR2 FNYEAQ. This CDR3 is built from 17 residues. The V and J ends lost 5 bases and 4 bases respectively, with 21 bases between them. CDR3 sequence: CASSPHIGRERNQPQHF. In DNA form, the CDR3 reads TGTGCCAGCAGCCCACACATTGGACGGGAGAGGAATCAGCCCCAGCATTTT.

The V call is TRBV6-5, the J call TRBJ2-4; TRBD2 is a possible D gene (5 bases). The CDR3 sequence is 12 residues long. Germline CDR1 is MNHEY and CDR2 is SVGAGI. Between the trimmed V and J ends, which lost 6 bases and 10 bases, there was a span of 13 bases. CDR3 amino acids: CASRDPRGIQYF. CDR3 DNA sequence: TGTGCCAGCAGGGACCCCCGAGGGATTCAGTACTTC.

The chain joins TRBV7-8 to TRBJ1-5, with a tentative D call TRBD1 (5 bases). Germline V gives CDR1 SGHVS, CDR2 FQNEAQ. Deletions cut 1 base from V and 4 bases from J, with 14 bases between. The CDR3 covers 16 residues. The CDR3 is CASSLESSGINQPQHF. The CDR3 region has the DNA TGTGCCAGCAGCTTAGAATCCTCAGGGATTAATCAGCCCCAGCATTTT.

The chain has TRBV12-2 and TRBJ1-4; the table gives TRBD1 as D, unverified against the DNA. TRBV12-2 is a known pseudogene. The CDR3 extends over 16 amino acids. The CDR3 bases are TGTGCAAGTCGCTTAGTGGCACCTCCAACTAATGAAAAACTGTTTTTT. It specifies CASRLVAPPTNEKLFF.

This clone came up a few times. This chain links TRBV6-6 with TRBJ2-5, with D possibly matching TRBD2 (6 bases). Germline V CDR1 and CDR2: MNHNY, SVGAGI (reference sequence). Trimming left V 2 bases short and J 3 bases short, with 13 bases between. The CDR3 spans 15 residues. The CDR3 DNA reads TGTGCCAGCAGTTACGGAGGGTCTCAGAAAGAGACCCAGTACTTC. Translation: CASSYGGSQKETQYF.

The chain links TRBV9 to TRBJ2-2; D is possibly TRBD2 (7 bases). V shed 7 bases and J shed 6 bases, with 10 bases lying between them. This CDR3 is 12 amino acids long. Germline V lookup: CDR1 SGDLS, CDR2 YYNGEE. CDR3 DNA: TGTGCCAGCGGGGGGGGCTCCGGGGAGCTGTTTTTT. Protein sequence: CASGGGSGELFF.

The chain is built from TRBV9 and TRBJ2-1, with TRBD2 identical over 10 bases. CDR1 is SGDLS, CDR2 YYNGEE, per germline. The CDR3 is 17 residues long. The V and J ends lost 2 bases and 7 bases, in that order; junction bases with no gene match: 12. The CDR3 nucleotides are TGTGCCAGCAGCGTCAACCCCCGGGCTAGCGGGGGTAATGAGCAGTTCTTC. Its protein is CASSVNPRASGGNEQFF.

This clone appeared a single time. The V gene is TRBV5-6, the J gene TRBJ2-7; TRBD1 aligns across 7 bases. Trimming removed 4 bases from V and 7 bases from J; junction bases left unmatched: 8. The CDR3 is 13 residues long. CDR1 and CDR2 (germline): SGHDT, YYEEEE. The CDR3 coding sequence is TGTGCCAGCAGCCCCGAGACAGGGAGAGAGCAGTACTTC. This encodes CASSPETGREQYF.

V gene TRBV2 combines with J gene TRBJ1-4, with 8 bases matching TRBD1. The V segment lost 11 bases and the J segment 12 bases; nucleotides outside the gene matches: 14. Germline V gene lookup returns CDR1 SNHLY and CDR2 FYNNEI. This CDR3 contains 13 residues. The CDR3 here is CAGDRDRLGQLFF. CDR3 bases: TGTGCCGGGGACCGGGACAGGCTCGGGCAACTGTTTTTT.